The rows below give T cell receptor beta chains drawn from one sample of a study of OX40 agonist ivuxolimab in advanced cancers. Using immunoSEQ multiplex PCR, the repertoire was profiled, and TCRdb retains in-frame clones only, with some absent. This table has some 50,000 clones, roughly 90% appearing once. The sequencing used CD4+ or CD8+ T cells sorted from blood, collected in a trial of the OX40 agonist ivuxolimab. Every receptor here comes from an adult with an advanced solid tumor such as melanoma, head and neck, liver or kidney cancer. CDR3s include the opening cysteine and the closing phenylalanine or tryptophan. A D gene is named only where the DNA matches it firmly. Clone size, where shown, is once, few, many, or a class for clones that have expanded.

V	size	D	J	CDR3	DNA
TRBV5-3	-	-	TRBJ2-5	CARSLLETQYF	TGTGCCAGAAGCTTGTTGGAGACCCAGTACTTC
TRBV7-9	-	-	TRBJ2-2	CASSLVTGDGGTGELFF	TGTGCCAGCAGCTTAGTTACCGGGGACGGGGGAACCGGGGAGCTGTTTTTT
TRBV9	-	TRBD1	TRBJ2-7	CASSGDRGPYEQYF	TGTGCCAGCAGCGGGGACAGGGGACCCTACGAGCAGTACTTC
TRBV7-9	-	-	TRBJ1-2	CASTGPDRPNYGYTF	TGTGCCAGCACCGGTCCGGACAGACCTAACTATGGCTACACCTTC
TRBV5-1	-	-	TRBJ2-5	CASSTGTSNQETQYF	TGCGCCAGCAGCACCGGGACTTCCAACCAAGAGACCCAGTACTTC
TRBV11-2	-	TRBD1	TRBJ1-5	CASSRWTGSQPQHF	TGTGCCAGCAGCCGATGGACAGGTAGTCAGCCCCAGCATTTT
TRBV7-9	few	-	TRBJ2-5	CASRLGGGKETQYF	TGTGCCAGCAGGTTGGGTGGGGGAAAAGAGACCCAGTACTTC
TRBV6-6	-	-	TRBJ2-3	CASSLTAIRSTDTQYF	TGTGCCAGCAGTCTCACAGCGATCCGCAGCACAGATACGCAGTATTTT
TRBV2	-	TRBD2	TRBJ2-7	CASSLSRTSGAYEQYF	TGTGCCAGCAGTCTGTCCCGGACTAGCGGGGCCTACGAGCAGTACTTC
TRBV27	-	TRBD1	TRBJ1-5	CASSSGTDSNQPQHF	TGTGCCAGCAGTTCAGGGACAGATAGCAATCAGCCCCAGCATTTT
TRBV10-2	-	TRBD2	TRBJ2-3	CASSESGVLAVVDTQYF	TGCGCCAGCAGTGAGTCGGGAGTACTAGCGGTTGTGGATACGCAGTATTTT
TRBV4-1	-	-	TRBJ1-3	CASSQFGGRNTIYF	TGCGCCAGCAGCCAATTCGGTGGGCGAAACACCATATATTTT
TRBV19	once	-	TRBJ1-5	CASIPGYGNQPQHF	TGTGCCAGTATTCCAGGGTATGGCAATCAGCCCCAGCATTTT
TRBV27	-	-	TRBJ2-3	CASSLGGTSTDTQYF	TGTGCCAGCAGTTTAGGGGGGACAAGCACAGATACGCAGTATTTT
TRBV5-5	-	-	TRBJ1-1	CASSFGAGASEAFF	TGTGCCAGCAGCTTCGGGGCAGGGGCGTCTGAAGCTTTCTTT
TRBV7-6	-	-	TRBJ2-5	CASPLVWGGASETQYF	TGTGCCAGCCCCTTGGTTTGGGGGGGGGCCTCGGAGACCCAGTACTTC
TRBV9	-	-	TRBJ2-1	CASSFDSNEQFF	TGTGCCAGCAGCTTCGACAGCAATGAGCAGTTCTTC
TRBV19	-	TRBD1	TRBJ2-2	CASSLGQGALTGELFF	TGTGCCAGTAGTCTTGGACAGGGGGCATTGACCGGGGAGCTGTTTTTT
TRBV4-1	-	TRBD1	TRBJ2-7	CASSQASMGTGGAYEQYF	TGCGCCAGCAGCCAAGCGTCCATGGGGACAGGCGGCGCGTACGAGCAGTACTTC
TRBV6-5	-	TRBD1	TRBJ2-7	CASSYGGQSFVYEQYF	TGTGCCAGCAGTTACGGGGGACAGTCCTTCGTTTACGAGCAGTACTTC
TRBV27	-	TRBD1	TRBJ1-1	CASSLSGTGVFSTEAFF	TGTGCCAGCAGTTTATCCGGGACAGGGGTTTTTAGCACTGAAGCTTTCTTT
TRBV7-9	-	-	TRBJ2-7	CASSDARLGEQYF	TGTGCCAGCAGCGATGCAAGGTTGGGAGAGCAGTACTTC
TRBV30	-	-	TRBJ1-3	CAWAGAGNTIYF	TGTGCCTGGGCAGGCGCTGGAAACACCATATATTTT
TRBV6-5	few	-	TRBJ1-1	CASSLQGLVAEAFF	TGTGCCAGCAGTTTACAGGGACTTGTCGCTGAAGCTTTCTTT
TRBV6-5	-	-	TRBJ1-2	CASSYGAVGYGYTF	TGTGCCAGCAGTTACGGTGCCGTCGGGTATGGCTACACCTTC
TRBV27	few	-	TRBJ2-7	CASSFGADYEQYF	TGTGCCAGCAGTTTCGGGGCCGACTACGAGCAGTACTTC
TRBV27	-	-	TRBJ2-5	CASSFVGEETQYF	TGTGCCAGCAGTTTCGTAGGGGAAGAGACCCAGTACTTC
TRBV2	-	-	TRBJ2-1	CASKPGNEQFF	TGTGCCAGCAAGCCCGGCAATGAGCAGTTCTTC
TRBV14	-	TRBD2	TRBJ2-3	CASSPGLAGGGGTDTQYF	TGTGCCAGCAGCCCGGGACTAGCGGGAGGCGGAGGCACAGATACGCAGTATTTT
TRBV7-8	-	-	TRBJ2-2	CASSFPFSGELFF	TGTGCCAGCAGCTTTCCATTCTCCGGGGAGCTGTTTTTT
TRBV27	-	TRBD2	TRBJ2-1	CASSAGTRVYNEQFF	TGTGCCAGCAGTGCCGGGACTAGGGTGTACAATGAGCAGTTCTTC
TRBV23-1	-	-	TRBJ2-7	CASSPPKGPSSYEQYF	TGCGCCAGCAGTCCTCCCAAAGGGCCCTCCTCCTACGAGCAGTACTTC
TRBV9	few	TRBD1	TRBJ2-2	CASSPRQGGSTGELFF	TGTGCCAGCAGCCCGCGACAGGGTGGGAGCACCGGGGAGCTGTTTTTT
TRBV5-6	-	-	TRBJ2-3	CASSAGDRTDTQYF	TGTGCCAGCAGCGCTGGAGACCGCACAGATACGCAGTATTTT
TRBV7-9	-	-	TRBJ2-3	CASSESNRVDTQYF	TGTGCCAGCAGCGAATCTAACAGGGTTGATACGCAGTATTTT
TRBV5-1	-	-	TRBJ2-3	CASSSEGTSTDTQYF	TGCGCCAGCAGCTCGGAGGGGACTAGCACAGATACGCAGTATTTT
TRBV7-2	-	TRBD2	TRBJ2-1	CASSWTSTEQFF	TGTGCCAGCAGCTGGACTAGCACGGAGCAGTTCTTC
TRBV19	-	-	TRBJ2-7	CASSFGPISYEQYF	TGTGCCAGTAGTTTTGGGCCGATCTCCTACGAGCAGTACTTC
TRBV11-2	-	TRBD2	TRBJ2-7	CASSPFAGGIYEQYF	TGTGCCAGCAGCCCGTTCGCGGGGGGCATCTACGAGCAGTACTTC
TRBV19	-	TRBD1	TRBJ2-7	CASSIVGQTYEQYF	TGTGCCAGTAGTATAGTGGGACAGACCTACGAGCAGTACTTC